Each of the 4 T cell receptor beta chains below was sequenced from the same sample in a study of blood T cells in healthy people across ages. PCR was performed a second time for about 6 to 11 cycles using a sample-barcoded 5' primer and a J-beta primer mix. TCRdb recomputed calls from the 5' RACE reads with MiXCR, one row per CDR3 protein. The sample lists about a million distinct CDR3 sequences, about two fifths occurring once. Source material: blood. These receptors were taken from a man aged 18 to 30 in good health.

V and J are TRBV5-1 and TRBJ2-4; possible D gene TRBD1, 7 bases. The end of the DNA is better explained by TRBJ2-7, so the J call may be wrong. Germline CDR1 SGHRS, CDR2 YFSETQ. The CDR3 covers 14 residues. For the CDR3, the DNA is TGCGCCAGCACCTCCGGGACAGCGGGCCTCGAGCAGTACTTC. It translates to CASTSGTAGLEQYF.

This clonotype was recorded a few times. The chain employs TRBV2 and TRBJ1-5, with 9 bases that match TRBD1. Trimming at V came to 6 bases and at J to 4 bases, leaving 4 bases not matched to a gene. The CDR3 has 14 amino acids. In germline, CDR1 is SNHLY, CDR2 FYNNEI. The CDR3 sequence: CASRGGQGNQPQHF. The CDR3 region has the DNA TGTGCCAGCAGGGGGGGACAGGGTAATCAGCCCCAGCATTTT. Filled out from reference TRBV2 and TRBJ1-5, the complete variable domain reads EPEVTQTPSHQVTQMGQEVILRCVPISNHLYFYWYRQILGQKVEFLVSFYNNEISEKSEIFDDQFSVERPDGSNFTLKIRSTKLEDSAMYFCASRGGQGNQPQHFGDGTRLSIL.

This chain connects TRBV9 to TRBJ2-4, with D perhaps given as TRBD1 or TRBD2 (6 bases each). Germline loops: CDR1 SGDLS, CDR2 YYNGEE. V lost 2 bases, J lost 15 bases, and 18 bases lay in between. The CDR3 spans 13 residues. CDR3 residues: CASSVGLEGVLYF. The CDR3 DNA reads TGTGCCAGCAGCGTTGGCCTGGAGGGGGTTTTGTACTTC.

This clonotype was detected only once. V is TRBV2 and J is TRBJ2-7; 13 bases map to TRBD2. This CDR3 contains 14 residues. The J segment lost 7 bases and the V segment lost 4 bases, leaving 4 bases of the junction unmatched. Germline CDR1 reads SNHLY; CDR2 reads FYNNEI. The CDR3 spells CASSGGLAGNEQYF. The CDR3 DNA is TGTGCCAGCAGTGGGGGACTAGCGGGAAATGAGCAGTACTTC.